What follows are 5 T cell receptor beta chains derived from one specimen sequenced in a study of blood T cell repertoires in COVID-19. Method: immunoSEQ multiplex PCR; TCRdb's copy keeps in-frame clones and lacks some. This sample has fewer than 110,000 clones, with roughly 84% found just once. The sample consisted of peripheral blood. Receptor source: a human donor in a cohort sampled during active COVID-19.

The chain joins TRBV19 to TRBJ2-7; TRBD2 matches at 7 bases. V lost 3 bases to trimming and J lost 5 bases; unmatched junction nucleotides: 10. Germline V gives CDR1 LNHDA, CDR2 SQIVND (reference sequence). This CDR3 contains 15 residues. The CDR3 protein is CASSIDSGLLNEQYF. In nucleotides, the CDR3 is TGTGCCAGTAGTATCGATAGCGGGCTCCTTAACGAGCAGTACTTC.

The V call is TRBV10-3, the J call TRBJ2-2; a weak D match, TRBD1 (5 bases). CDR1 and CDR2 (germline): ENHRY, SYGVKD. The V and J ends lost 0 bases and 0 bases respectively, with 17 bases between them. This CDR3 has 19 residues. The CDR3 nucleotides are TGTGCCATCAGTGAGTCGTTTCTTCCGACAGACTCGAACACCGGGGAGCTGTTTTTT. Its protein product is CAISESFLPTDSNTGELFF.

Here the CDR3 DNA reads TGTGCCTGGAGTGTAGGGGACACCGGGGAGCTGTTTTTT. Translation gives CAWSVGDTGELFF. The chain has TRBV30 and TRBJ2-2, with D maybe TRBD1 (5 bases). The CDR3 loop spans 13 amino acids. Germline V lookup: CDR1 GTSNPN, CDR2 SVGIG (reference sequence). V was pared by 0 bases and J by 3 bases, with 5 bases between.

V gene TRBV15 combines with J gene TRBJ2-1, with 8 bases identical to TRBD2. CDR3 length: 15 residues. The V gene end was trimmed by 1 base and the J gene end by 8 bases; junction bases not matched to a gene: 7. CDR1 is LNHNV, CDR2 YYDKDF, per germline (reference sequence). The CDR3 region is CATSRAKREIHEQFF. In DNA, the CDR3 is TGTGCCACCAGCAGAGCCAAGCGGGAGATCCATGAGCAGTTCTTC.

The J gene is TRBJ1-4, the V gene TRBV9; D possibly corresponds to TRBD1 (6 bases). Germline lookup yields CDR1 SGDLS and CDR2 YYNGEE. This CDR3 contains 15 residues. V lost 2 bases, J lost 2 bases, and 10 bases lay in between. CDR3 in amino acids: CASSVAGATNEKLFF. The CDR3 bases are TGTGCCAGCAGCGTCGCAGGGGCCACTAATGAAAAACTGTTTTTT.